A selection of T cell receptor beta chains follows, all from one sample in a study of shared clonotypes between healthy human individuals. This table comes from immunoSEQ multiplex PCR, and its TCRdb copy is limited to in-frame clones, with some not included. In the table there are 750,000 to 1,000,000 clones, about 91% of which are singletons. Sequences were obtained from naive CD8+ T cells sorted from blood. The receptors were gathered from a man aged 25 to 40 in good health. The CDR3 runs from the conserved cysteine through the conserved F or W. The D gene is left open where the match is weak. Clone size is given for some rows only: seen once, a few or many times, or a class if the clone is expanded.

TRBV7-8	-	TRBJ2-1	-	TGTGCCAGCAGCTTAGGGGAGGCCAATGAGCAGTTCTTC	CASSLGEANEQFF
TRBV7-9	-	TRBJ2-1	TRBD2	TGTGCCAGCAGCTATAGACAGGGACTAGCCCATGAGCAGTTCTTC	CASSYRQGLAHEQFF
TRBV7-3	-	TRBJ1-1	-	TGTGCCAGCAGCCCTTCCCCCAACACTGAAGCTTTCTTT	CASSPSPNTEAFF
TRBV27	-	TRBJ2-7	TRBD2	TGTGCCTCAAGAGGATGGCACCTAGGACTAGCGGCCTACGAGCAGTACTTC	CASRGWHLGLAAYEQYF
TRBV7-8	once	TRBJ2-7	-	TGTGCCAGCAGCTTAGCGGGGGGTCCCTACGAGCAGTACTTC	CASSLAGGPYEQYF
TRBV9	-	TRBJ2-3	TRBD1	TGTGCCAGCGAATCTCACCCGGGACAGGGCTCAGATACGCAGTATTTT	CASESHPGQGSDTQYF
TRBV11-2	-	TRBJ2-7	TRBD2	TGTGCCAGCAGCTCCCTTTGGACCGGGACTAGCGGATACGAGCAGTACTTC	CASSSLWTGTSGYEQYF
TRBV5-6	-	TRBJ1-1	-	TGTGCCAGCAGCTTTGGAAATCGCGCTCAGGTAGCTTTCTTT	CASSFGNRAQVAFF
TRBV18	once	TRBJ1-1	TRBD1	TGTGCCAGCTCACGAGGGACAGGGTTGGTCGGAAACACTGAAGCTTTCTTT	CASSRGTGLVGNTEAFF
TRBV27	-	TRBJ1-1	TRBD1	TGTGCCAGCAGTTCAGGGGGGTCTGAAGCTTTCTTT	CASSSGGSEAFF
TRBV13	-	TRBJ1-4	-	TGTGCCAGCAGCTTGGGGATGGGGAATGAAAAACTGTTTTTT	CASSLGMGNEKLFF
TRBV29-1	-	TRBJ1-1	-	TGCAGCGTTGGTATTTTGGGGGCAAAGGCTGAAGCTTTCTTT	CSVGILGAKAEAFF
TRBV4-3	-	TRBJ2-3	TRBD2	TGCGCCAGCAGCCAGACTAGCGGGAGGGCCGGGGATACGCAGTATTTT	CASSQTSGRAGDTQYF
TRBV5-1	-	TRBJ1-1	-	TGCGCCAGCAGCTACGAAGGGGAGGGCACTGAAGCTTTCTTT	CASSYEGEGTEAFF
TRBV5-1	once	TRBJ2-7	TRBD1	TGCGCCAGCAGTTCCGGGACAGGGGTCGACGAGCAGTACTTC	CASSSGTGVDEQYF
TRBV12-5	-	TRBJ2-3	-	TGTGCTAGTGGGCCGACGGGGGCAGATACGCAGTATTTT	CASGPTGADTQYF
TRBV27	-	TRBJ1-1	-	TGTGCCAGCAGTTTTGGGACAACGAACACTGAAGCTTTCTTT	CASSFGTTNTEAFF
TRBV29-1	-	TRBJ2-3	TRBD2	TGCAGCGTCCGAAACTTCCTAGCGGAATCCACAGATACGCAGTATTTT	CSVRNFLAESTDTQYF
TRBV27	once	TRBJ1-1	-	TGTGCCAGCAGTTTATCGCCGATGAACCGGGACATCTTGGCTGAAGCTTTCTTT	CASSLSPMNRDILAEAFF
TRBV6-5	-	TRBJ2-3	-	TGTGCCAGCAGTTACCGGCGGCGAGCAGATACGCAGTATTTT	CASSYRRRADTQYF
TRBV6-1	-	TRBJ2-7	TRBD2	TGTGCCAGCAGTGGGGGACTAGCGGGAGCCTACGAGCAGTACTTC	CASSGGLAGAYEQYF
TRBV7-2	-	TRBJ2-7	-	TGTGCCAGCAGCTTATACCCAACCTACGAGCAGTACTTC	CASSLYPTYEQYF
TRBV18	-	TRBJ2-2	-	TGTGCCAGCTCACCCGGACCCAACACCGGGGAGCTGTTTTTT	CASSPGPNTGELFF
TRBV15	-	TRBJ2-7	-	TGTGCCACCAGCAGAGATTGGGCAGAGGCCCTCTACGAGCAGTACTTC	CATSRDWAEALYEQYF
TRBV27	-	TRBJ2-1	-	TGTGCCAGCAGTGTGCCGCCGGGACTTCCCAATGAGCAGTTCTTC	CASSVPPGLPNEQFF
TRBV28	-	TRBJ2-7	-	TGTGCCAGCAGTTTAGATACAGGCTTTTCCTACGAGCAGTACTTC	CASSLDTGFSYEQYF
TRBV27	-	TRBJ2-3	-	TGTGCCAGCCACGGGTTAAGTGATACGCAGTATTTT	CASHGLSDTQYF
TRBV4-1	-	TRBJ2-1	-	TGCGCCAGCTCCTATACCGGCGAAAATGAGCAGTTCTTC	CASSYTGENEQFF